Following are 28 T cell receptor beta chains from one sample sequenced in a study of blood T cell repertoires in COVID-19 (dated by TCRdb to 2020 to 2022). Library preparation employed the immunoSEQ multiplex PCR assay. TCRdb's version of the immuneACCESS table is confined to in-frame rearrangements and falls short of the full clone set. An unresolved V gene accounts for under half of the shortfall where checked; the remainder is of unknown origin. In all, the sample holds about 270,000 clones, and less than 90% of those were seen once. The ten largest clones capture about 3% of the sample. Sequencing input: PBMCs or T cells enriched from blood (not recorded which). These TCRs come from a woman between 45 and 65 years old who had recovered from COVID-19.

The chain combines TRBV10-3 with TRBJ2-1; TRBD1 matches at 8 bases. This CDR3 region has 15 residues. Germline CDR1 ENHRY, CDR2 SYGVKD. Trimming removed 6 bases from V and 4 bases from J; junction bases left unmatched: 8. DNA for the CDR3: TGTGCCATCAGGACGACGGGACAGGAGTACAATGAGCAGTTCTTC. Protein product: CAIRTTGQEYNEQFF.

The V call is TRBV27, the J call TRBJ1-5; 8 bases align to TRBD1. J lost 4 bases, V lost 6 bases, and 5 bases had no gene match. The CDR3 has 14 amino acids. From germline, CDR1 is MNHEY and CDR2 SMNVEV (reference sequence). DNA of the CDR3: TGTGCCAGCAGACCCTGGACAGGGAATCAGCCCCAGCATTTT. Its translation: CASRPWTGNQPQHF.

V gene TRBV3-1 (or the pseudogene TRBV3-2) combines with J gene TRBJ2-2, with 7 positions matching TRBD1. The germline V gene has CDR1 LGHDT and CDR2 YNNKEL (reference sequence). The CDR3 runs 15 residues. V shed 6 bases and J 4 bases; nucleotides not matched to a gene: 8. The CDR3 loop reads CASSHTDRATGELFF. In DNA, the CDR3 is TGTGCCAGCAGTCACACCGACAGGGCCACCGGGGAGCTGTTTTTT.

This sequence joins TRBV5-1 and TRBJ2-1; 8 positions match TRBD1. The CDR3 is made up of 15 amino acids. With 0 bases clipped from V and 4 bases from J, the junction kept 3 bases outside the gene matches. CDR1 is SGHRS and CDR2 is YFSETQ in the germline V gene. The CDR3 region is CASSLAGGAYNEQFF. In nucleotides, the CDR3 is TGCGCCAGCAGCTTGGCAGGGGGCGCATACAATGAGCAGTTCTTC.

This clone was counted once. The gene calls are TRBV28 and TRBJ1-2; D is undetermined. V was cut by 7 bases and J by 8 bases, with 17 bases left in between. The germline gives CDR1 MDHEN, CDR2 SYDVKM. This CDR3 is 13 amino acids long. CDR3 region: CASNLRQESGYTF. DNA of the CDR3: TGTGCCAGCAACCTCAGGCAGGAATCGGGCTACACCTTC.

This clone was detected only once. This CDR3 reads CASSESRGNTEAFF. The DNA for the CDR3 is TGCGCCAGCAGTGAGTCTCGGGGGAACACTGAAGCTTTCTTT. V is TRBV10-1 and J is TRBJ1-1; no clear D. CDR1 and CDR2 from the germline V gene are WNHNN and SYGVQD (reference sequence). V lost 0 bases and J 1 base, leaving 6 bases between the germline ends. The CDR3 totals 14 residues.

This rearrangement joins TRBV28 to TRBJ1-5; tentative D call: TRBD1 (5 bases). V was pared by 6 bases and J by 1 base, with 16 bases between. Looked up from germline, CDR1 is MDHEN and CDR2 is SYDVKM. There are 16 residues in the CDR3. The CDR3 reads CASRREGVGSNQPQHF. The CDR3 bases are TGTGCCAGCAGGCGGGAAGGGGTAGGAAGCAATCAGCCCCAGCATTTT.

This chain links TRBV6-2 or TRBV6-3 with TRBJ2-7; possibly TRBD1 for D (6 bases). This CDR3 is built from 15 residues. Per the germline V gene, CDR1 is MNHEY and CDR2 is SVGEGT. Trimming removed 0 bases at V and 4 bases at J, with 13 bases between. CDR3 sequence: CASSYSGTNEYEQYF. CDR3 nucleotide sequence: TGTGCCAGCAGTTACTCCGGGACAAATGAGTACGAGCAGTACTTC.

The chain combines TRBV4-2 with TRBJ1-1; 7 nucleotides match TRBD1. The CDR3 covers 14 residues. Trimming took 4 bases from V and 4 from J; bases not matched to a gene: 6. Looked up from germline, CDR1 is LGHNA and CDR2 is YNFKEQ. CDR3 sequence: CASSRQGDATEAFF. Here the CDR3 DNA reads TGTGCCAGCAGCCGGCAGGGGGACGCCACTGAAGCTTTCTTT.

The gene calls are TRBV7-2 and TRBJ2-7; 9 bases are shared with TRBD1. Germline V gene sequence: CDR1 SGHTA, CDR2 FQGNSA. V shed 5 bases, J shed 7 bases, and the junction held 9 bases outside the gene matches. This CDR3 region has 14 residues. The CDR3 coding sequence is TGTGCCAGCAGCCTGGACAGGGGAGGTTGGGAGCAGTACTTC. Amino acid sequence: CASSLDRGGWEQYF.

The rearrangement uses TRBV19 and TRBJ1-5; 7 nucleotides line up with TRBD1. Germline V gives CDR1 LNHDA, CDR2 SQIVND (reference sequence). The V segment lost 1 base and the J segment 6 bases; nucleotides outside the gene matches: 3. CDR3 length equals 14 residues. CDR3 amino acids: CASSIGQGGQPQHF. The DNA of the CDR3 is TGTGCCAGTAGTATAGGCCAGGGGGGTCAGCCCCAGCATTTT.

This chain connects TRBV7-2 to TRBJ2-1; D is perhaps TRBD2 (6 bases). In germline, CDR1 is SGHTA, CDR2 FQGNSA. The germline V and J ends were trimmed by 3 bases and 2 bases, with 14 bases remaining between them. The CDR3 consists of 16 residues. The CDR3 region has the DNA TGTGCCAGCAGCTTCGAGGGAGGCCGGCCCTACAATGAGCAGTTCTTC. It codes for CASSFEGGRPYNEQFF.

The gene calls are TRBV4-1 and TRBJ1-5, with TRBD1 as a possible D gene (6 bases). CDR1 and CDR2 (germline): MGHRA, YSYEKL. This CDR3 spans 13 amino acids. The ends were cut back, 2 bases at V and 7 bases at J, with 9 bases in the middle. The DNA of the CDR3 is TGCGCCAGCAGCCAACCAGGGGACCAGCCCCAGCATTTT. As protein: CASSQPGDQPQHF.

Of note for this clone: Additional DNA sequences in this sample encode the identical CDR3. The genes are TRBV7-3 and TRBJ2-1; 8 bases agree with TRBD2. This CDR3 has 14 residues. Trimming at V came to 2 bases and at J to 5 bases, leaving 2 bases not matched to a gene. Germline V gene data show CDR1 as SGHTA and CDR2 as FQGTGA. This chain's CDR3 is CASSLGTSNNEQFF. CDR3 nucleotide sequence: TGTGCCAGCAGCTTAGGGACTAGTAACAATGAGCAGTTCTTC.

This clone has only one observation. The CDR3 DNA follows: TGTGCCAGTAGTCCTCGTCGGGGGGGTTGGACTGAAGCTTTCTTT. Its translation is CASSPRRGGWTEAFF. The chain employs TRBV19 and TRBJ1-1; D perhaps matches TRBD1 (5 bases). The CDR3 runs to 15 residues. Germline V CDR1 and CDR2: LNHDA, SQIVND (reference sequence). V gave up 5 bases and J gave up 5 bases, with 18 bases separating them.

About this clone itself: Relative to the germline gene, one junction end is altered; a read error may explain this. The CDR3 sequence: CASSRYSGGQETQYF. DNA of the CDR3: TGTGCTAGCAGCCGTTACAGCGGGGGCCAAGAGACCCAGTACTTC. V usage is TRBV7-7 and J usage is TRBJ2-5, with 8 bases that match TRBD2. There are 15 residues in the CDR3. Germline V gives CDR1 SSHAT, CDR2 FNYEAQ (reference sequence).

The V call is TRBV5-1, the J call TRBJ1-1; D perhaps matches TRBD1 (5 bases). CDR1 is SGHRS and CDR2 is YFSETQ in the germline V gene. Trimming removed 0 bases from V and 0 bases from J, with 15 bases in between. The CDR3 loop spans 17 amino acids. CDR3 sequence: CASSLVTGYGMNTEAFF. Here the CDR3 DNA reads TGCGCCAGCAGCTTGGTTACAGGTTATGGTATGAACACTGAAGCTTTCTTT.

This clone appeared a few times. The chain couples TRBV19 to TRBJ1-6; perhaps TRBD1 as D (6 bases). This CDR3 is built from 16 residues. The germline V gene encodes CDR1 LNHDA and CDR2 SQIVND (reference sequence). Trimming left V 5 bases short and J 5 bases short, with 16 bases between. Here the CDR3 reads CASSARRRTDNSPLHF. The CDR3, as DNA: TGTGCCAGTAGTGCGCGAAGACGGACAGATAATTCACCCCTCCACTTT.

The chain carries TRBV6-6 and TRBJ2-7; 10 positions match TRBD1. The V gene's germline CDR1 is MNHNY and CDR2 SVGAGI (reference sequence). V lost 6 bases and J lost 5; bases outside the gene matches: 4. CDR3 length: 13 residues. This CDR3 is CASSGTGVHEQYF. Here the CDR3 DNA reads TGTGCCAGCAGCGGGACAGGGGTCCACGAGCAGTACTTC.

The chain couples TRBV28 to TRBJ2-2, with 12 bases fitting TRBD2. The CDR3 is 17 amino acids. Germline V gene lookup returns CDR1 MDHEN and CDR2 SYDVKM. The ends lost 3 bases at V and 4 bases at J; junction bases unmatched: 6. The chain's CDR3 is CASSFQTSGRITGELFF. CDR3 bases: TGTGCCAGCAGTTTCCAAACTAGCGGGAGGATCACCGGGGAGCTGTTTTTT.

This clone showed up just once. This chain connects TRBV6-5 to TRBJ2-2; 7 nucleotides align to TRBD2. Trimming cost V 7 bases and J 4 bases; bases outside gene matches: 6. Germline-derived CDR1 and CDR2 are MNHEY and SVGAGI. This CDR3 spans 14 amino acids. CDR3 bases: TGTGCCAGCATAAGTGGGAGGGTCACCGGGGAGCTGTTTTTT. Translated: CASISGRVTGELFF.

This chain uses TRBV5-1 with TRBJ2-1; 8 bases line up with TRBD2. The CDR3 length is 15 residues. Germline V gives CDR1 SGHRS, CDR2 YFSETQ. The ends lost 6 bases at V and 6 bases at J; junction bases unmatched: 11. The CDR3 DNA reads TGCGCCAGCACATACTCAGCGGGAGCAGCCAATGAGCAGTTCTTC. This gives the protein CASTYSAGAANEQFF.

This chain connects TRBV6-2 or TRBV6-3 to TRBJ2-7, with TRBD2 matching 10 bases. V lost 6 bases and J lost 3; bases outside the gene matches: 8. The CDR3 contains 15 residues. Looked up from germline, CDR1 is MNHEY and CDR2 is SVGEGT. The CDR3 DNA reads TGTGCCAGCAGCTTCCGCGGACTAGCGGTCTACGAGCAGTACTTC. Residues: CASSFRGLAVYEQYF.

The chain combines TRBV7-9 with TRBJ2-5, with a weak D call TRBD1 (6 bases). Germline assignment: CDR1 SEHNR and CDR2 FQNEAQ (reference sequence). This CDR3 comprises 14 residues. With 2 bases removed from V and 1 base from J, the gap between germline ends came to 8 bases. CDR3 bases: TGTGCCAGCAGCTTACAGGGGTCCCAAGAGACCCAGTACTTC. This translates into CASSLQGSQETQYF.

V usage is TRBV11-2 and J usage is TRBJ1-5, with 9 nucleotides matching TRBD1. The ends lost 5 bases at V and 6 bases at J; junction bases unmatched: 5. CDR1 is SGHAT and CDR2 is FQNNGV in the germline V gene. The CDR3 totals 14 residues. CDR3 residues: CASSVGQGSQPQHF. CDR3 DNA: TGTGCCAGCAGCGTCGGACAGGGGAGTCAGCCCCAGCATTTT.

V gene TRBV4-3 combines with J gene TRBJ2-3, with D tentatively TRBD1 (6 bases). The germline V gene encodes CDR1 LGHNA and CDR2 YSLEER. The CDR3 has 17 amino acids. Trimming shortened V by 1 base and J by 0 bases, and 14 bases separated the two germline ends. Here the CDR3 reads CASSQGGRGGSTDTQYF. The CDR3 region has the DNA TGCGCCAGCAGCCAAGGGGGTCGAGGGGGTAGCACAGATACGCAGTATTTT.

The rearrangement uses TRBV7-9 and TRBJ2-5, with 11 bases lining up with TRBD1. The J segment lost 4 bases and the V segment lost 1 base, leaving 8 bases of the junction unmatched. This CDR3 spans 17 amino acids. CDR1 is SEHNR and CDR2 is FQNEAQ in the germline V gene (reference sequence). CDR3 nucleotide sequence: TGTGCCAGCAGCTTAGGCGGGACAGGGGGTTTCGTAGAGACCCAGTACTTC. Translating it yields CASSLGGTGGFVETQYF. Looking up the rest from reference TRBV7-9 and TRBJ2-5 gives the full variable domain: DTGVSQNPRHKITKRGQNVTFRCDPISEHNRLYWYRQTLGQGPEFLTYFQNEAQLEKSRLLSDRFSAERPKGSFSTLEIQRTEQGDSAMYLCASSLGGTGGFVETQYFGPGTRLLVL.

The V and J genes are TRBV6-2 or TRBV6-3 and TRBJ2-3; a possible D gene is TRBD2 (5 bases). The CDR3 loop spans 14 amino acids. Trimming removed 2 bases at V and 6 bases at J, with 12 bases between. Germline lookup yields CDR1 MNHEY and CDR2 SVGEGT. CDR3 region: CASSYEDSQDTQYF. CDR3 nucleotide sequence: TGTGCCAGCAGTTACGAGGACTCGCAGGATACGCAGTATTTT.